Shown below are 29 T cell receptor beta chains from a single sample sequenced in a study of memory CD4+ T cells and cytomegalovirus serostatus. Using immunoSEQ multiplex PCR, the repertoire was profiled, and TCRdb retains in-frame clones only, with some absent. The repertoire holds under 65,000 clones, with 60% to 80% as singletons. Single viable CD3+CD4+CD8-CD45RO+ cells were sorted as the memory CD4+ T cells. Sequenced sample: memory CD4+ T cells from blood. The receptors originated from an adult in good health and CMV-seronegative.

This clone was seen a few times. The chain uses TRBV6-1 and TRBJ2-2, with D unclear. The germline gives CDR1 MNHNS, CDR2 SASEGT. Trimming removed 5 bases at V and 6 bases at J, with 16 bases between. This CDR3 region has 15 residues. CDR3 nucleotide sequence: TGTGCCAGCAGTTTGGAAGACATGGTTCCCGGGGAGCTGTTTTTT. This sequence encodes CASSLEDMVPGELFF.

This clone was observed a handful of times. The V and J genes are TRBV28 and TRBJ2-7; tentatively, D is TRBD1 or TRBD2 (5 bases each). V shed 7 bases and J shed 3 bases, with 16 bases lying between them. Germline V CDR1 and CDR2: MDHEN, SYDVKM. The CDR3 is made up of 14 amino acids. CDR3 residues: CASTAGTHSYEQYF. The CDR3 region has the DNA TGTGCCAGCACCGCAGGGACCCACAGCTACGAGCAGTACTTC.

The genes are TRBV6-6 and TRBJ1-4; no clear D. CDR1 and CDR2 from the germline V gene are MNHNY and SVGAGI (reference sequence). The CDR3 extends over 14 amino acids. With 6 bases removed from V and 6 bases from J, the gap between germline ends came to 14 bases. The DNA for the CDR3 is TGTGCCAGCAGGAGTGGGCCCGTCGATGAAAAACTGTTTTTT. Residues: CASRSGPVDEKLFF.

This CDR3 reads CASSAQRASYNEQFF. CDR3 coding DNA: TGCGCCAGCAGCGCTCAGCGGGCCTCCTACAATGAGCAGTTCTTC. The chain couples TRBV5-1 to TRBJ2-1; a possible D gene is TRBD2 (6 bases). Germline CDR1 reads SGHRS; CDR2 reads YFSETQ. The CDR3 is 15 residues long. V was cut by 4 bases and J by 0 bases, with 11 bases left in between.

The J gene is TRBJ2-7, the V gene TRBV5-4; D possibly uses TRBD1 or TRBD2 (5 bases each). The CDR3 is 14 amino acids. V shed 5 bases and J shed 0 bases, with 12 bases lying between them. Germline CDR1 SGHNT, CDR2 YYREEE (reference sequence). CDR3: CASRRDGSSYEQYF. CDR3 coding DNA: TGTGCCAGCAGGAGGGACGGAAGCTCCTACGAGCAGTACTTC.

The chain recombines TRBV6-1 with TRBJ2-3; D is perhaps TRBD1 (5 bases). V was cut by 5 bases and J by 8 bases, with 20 bases left in between. Germline V gene lookup returns CDR1 MNHNS and CDR2 SASEGT. This CDR3 contains 15 residues. CDR3 protein: CASSPAGWPYGTQYF. In nucleotides, the CDR3 is TGTGCCAGCAGTCCCGCAGGGTGGCCATACGGTACGCAGTATTTT.

The V and J genes are TRBV7-9 and TRBJ2-1; D is perhaps TRBD1 (6 bases). Trimming pared 1 base from V and 6 bases from J, leaving 10 bases between. The V gene's germline CDR1 is SEHNR and CDR2 FQNEAQ (reference sequence). The CDR3 has 14 residues. CDR3 protein: CASSLGQAPNEQFF. For the CDR3, the DNA is TGTGCCAGCAGCTTAGGACAGGCCCCCAATGAGCAGTTCTTC.

This clone is classed as medium-sized. This chain uses TRBV7-9 with TRBJ1-1; D may be TRBD1 (6 bases). V shed 2 bases and J shed 1 base, with 20 bases lying between them. The CDR3 has 18 amino acids. Germline CDR1 is SEHNR and CDR2 is FQNEAQ (reference sequence). The CDR3 here is CASSLSRVGGRGNTEAFF. The CDR3 bases are TGTGCCAGCAGCTTAAGTCGTGTTGGGGGCAGGGGGAACACTGAAGCTTTCTTT.

The chain has TRBV11-3 and TRBJ1-2, with D unclear. The V and J ends lost 2 bases and 8 bases respectively, with 12 bases between them. Germline CDR1 is SGHNT and CDR2 is YENEEA. The CDR3 is 13 residues long. CDR3 DNA sequence: TGTGCCAGCAGCTTAACGAACATGATAGGCTACACCTTC. This translates into CASSLTNMIGYTF. The full variable domain, in which reference TRBV11-3 and TRBJ1-2 provide the parts outside the CDR3, is EAGVVQSPRYKIIEKKQPVAFWCNPISGHNTLYWYLQNLGQGPELLIRYENEEAVDDSQLPKDRFSAERLKGVDSTLKIQPAELGDSAVYLCASSLTNMIGYTFGSGTRLTVV.

Of note for this clone: A junction boundary mismatches the germline segment, possibly from a read error. V and J are TRBV7-9 and TRBJ1-2, with 7 bases aligning to TRBD1. Germline assignment: CDR1 SEHNR and CDR2 FQNEAQ (reference sequence). The CDR3 spans 13 residues. The CDR3 DNA follows: TGTGCCAGCAGCTCCCTAGGGGGCAGGCCGTTTGACTTC. It yields the protein CASSSLGGRPFDF.

The chain uses TRBV6-1 and TRBJ1-2, with D perhaps TRBD1 (5 bases). Trimming stripped 11 bases from V and 6 bases from J, with 16 bases between. CDR3 length: 12 amino acids. In germline, CDR1 is MNHNS, CDR2 SASEGT. The CDR3 spells CAGTQGRDGYTF. The CDR3 DNA reads as TGTGCCGGGACCCAGGGACGAGATGGCTACACCTTC.

The chain links TRBV27 to TRBJ2-2; D is possibly TRBD2 (6 bases). This CDR3 contains 14 residues. V was trimmed by 6 bases and J by 6 bases, leaving 14 bases between them. CDR1 and CDR2 (germline): MNHEY, SMNVEV (reference sequence). CDR3 DNA: TGTGCCAGCAGAGGCCCGGGGAGGTCCGGGGAGCTGTTTTTT. It specifies CASRGPGRSGELFF.

The genes are TRBV27 and TRBJ1-4, with 7 bases lining up with TRBD1. The CDR3 length is 14 residues. CDR1 and CDR2 from the germline V gene are MNHEY and SMNVEV (reference sequence). With 8 bases clipped from V and 4 bases from J, the junction kept 7 bases outside the gene matches. CDR3 sequence reads: CASGGTAFNEKLFF. CDR3 DNA: TGTGCCAGCGGAGGGACAGCCTTTAATGAAAAACTGTTTTTT.

The CDR3: CASSNRDGAYEQYF. The CDR3 DNA follows: TGTGCCAGCAGCAACCGGGACGGAGCCTACGAGCAGTACTTC. The chain carries TRBV9 and TRBJ2-7, with D perhaps given as TRBD1 or TRBD2 (5 bases each). The CDR3 contains 14 residues. Trimming took off 4 bases at V and 2 bases at J, with 13 bases between the two ends. CDR1 and CDR2 (germline): SGDLS, YYNGEE.

This clone was seen a handful of times. This chain uses TRBV5-6 with TRBJ1-3; 9 bases map to TRBD1. The CDR3 covers 15 residues. Germline trimming cut 4 bases from V and 2 bases from J; bases unmatched to any gene: 4. Germline assignment: CDR1 SGHDT and CDR2 YYEEEE. The CDR3 is CASSLQGAAGNTIYF. CDR3 nucleotides: TGTGCCAGCAGCCTACAGGGGGCAGCTGGAAACACCATATATTTT.

DNA of the CDR3: TGTGCCAGCAGCTTAGGTCCGACTAGCCATGAGCAGTACTTC. Translation: CASSLGPTSHEQYF. V usage is TRBV11-1 and J usage is TRBJ2-7; TRBD2 aligns across 7 bases. There are 14 residues in the CDR3. Germline V lookup: CDR1 SGHAT, CDR2 FQDESV (reference sequence). With 1 base clipped from V and 7 bases from J, the junction kept 7 bases outside the gene matches.

This sequence joins TRBV27 and TRBJ2-7, with a possible D match to TRBD1 (6 bases). Germline CDR1 reads MNHEY; CDR2 reads SMNVEV (reference sequence). This CDR3 comprises 16 residues. V was trimmed by 3 bases and J by 3 bases, leaving 18 bases between them. The CDR3 spells CASSLGIQGRNYEQYF. The CDR3, as DNA: TGTGCCAGCAGTTTGGGTATACAGGGCAGGAACTACGAGCAGTACTTC.

The V gene is TRBV6-5, the J gene TRBJ2-7; 7 nucleotides line up with TRBD2. V shed 6 bases and J 6 bases; nucleotides not matched to a gene: 11. CDR1 MNHEY and CDR2 SVGAGI come from the germline V gene. The CDR3 runs to 14 residues. The CDR3: CASSLSGTNIEQYF. CDR3 bases: TGTGCCAGCAGCCTTTCGGGGACTAACATCGAGCAGTACTTC.

The V gene is TRBV28, the J gene TRBJ2-2, with a possible D match to TRBD1 (5 bases). Looked up from germline, CDR1 is MDHEN and CDR2 is SYDVKM. The CDR3 is 15 residues long. Trimming took 2 bases from V and 5 from J, leaving 12 bases between them. The CDR3 DNA follows: TGTGCCAGCAGTTTAGGAGACAGAAAAACCGGGGAGCTGTTTTTT. Its protein product is CASSLGDRKTGELFF.

J is TRBJ2-7 and V is TRBV19, with 12 bases lining up with TRBD2. From germline, CDR1 is LNHDA and CDR2 SQIVND (reference sequence). CDR3 length: 13 amino acids. V lost 9 bases to trimming and J lost 7 bases; unmatched junction nucleotides: 7. The CDR3, as DNA: TGTGCCAGCCGCCTAGCGGGAGGGAGTGAGCAGTACTTC. Translating it yields CASRLAGGSEQYF.

This clone was counted between two and nine times. This rearrangement joins TRBV7-3 to TRBJ2-1; TRBD1 matches at 12 bases. Germline CDR1 SGHTA, CDR2 FQGTGA. This CDR3 region has 15 residues. V trimming: 5 bases; J trimming: 11 bases; junction bases outside the gene matches: 10. The CDR3 here is CASSASGTGGFKQFF. In DNA, the CDR3 is TGTGCCAGCAGCGCCTCCGGGACAGGGGGCTTTAAGCAGTTCTTC.

The CDR3 protein is CASKDQNNEQFF. Written as DNA, the CDR3 is TGTGCCAGTAAAGACCAAAACAATGAGCAGTTCTTC. The chain recombines TRBV19 with TRBJ2-1; D is ambiguous. Trimming left V 7 bases short and J 5 bases short, with 9 bases between. Germline V gives CDR1 LNHDA, CDR2 SQIVND (reference sequence). CDR3 length equals 12 residues.

Of note for this clone: At one end the junction does not follow the germline gene, possibly because of a read error. The J gene is TRBJ2-5, the V gene TRBV7-7; tentatively, D is TRBD1 (6 bases). CDR3 length: 16 residues. Germline V gene data show CDR1 as SSHAT and CDR2 as FNYEAQ (reference sequence). The CDR3, as DNA: TGTGCTAGCAGCTTAGGGGGTCCGGGACAACAAGAGACCCAGTACTTC. Protein: CASSLGGPGQQETQYF. The full variable domain, with the rest looked up from reference TRBV7-7 and TRBJ2-5, is GAGVSQSPRYKVTKRGQDVTLRCDPISSHATLYWYQQALGQGPEFLTYFNYEAQPDKSGLPSDRFSAERPEGSISTLTIQRTEQRDSAMYRCASSLGGPGQQETQYFGPGTRLLVL.

This clone was seen a handful of times. The chain combines TRBV7-2 with TRBJ2-4; a possible D gene is TRBD1 (6 bases). Germline V lookup: CDR1 SGHTA, CDR2 FQGNSA. V was trimmed by 5 bases and J by 15 bases, leaving 20 bases between them. The CDR3 runs to 13 residues. The CDR3 DNA follows: TGTGCCAGCAGCCCCCCGGGACAACAGACTCGGTACTTC. As protein: CASSPPGQQTRYF.

This rearrangement joins TRBV28 to TRBJ1-3; TRBD1 matches at 8 bases. Germline V gene data show CDR1 as MDHEN and CDR2 as SYDVKM. This CDR3 comprises 15 residues. The V and J ends lost 5 bases and 4 bases, in that order; junction bases with no gene match: 7. CDR3 amino acids: CASSPRTGKGNTIYF. The CDR3 nucleotides are TGTGCCAGCAGTCCCCGGACAGGGAAAGGAAACACCATATATTTT.

The chain joins TRBV5-8 to TRBJ2-5; a weak D match, TRBD1 (5 bases). CDR1 and CDR2 (germline): SGHTS, YDEGEE. The CDR3 has 15 amino acids. V gave up 4 bases and J gave up 0 bases, with 13 bases separating them. CDR3 DNA sequence: TGTGCCAGCAGCCTTGGGCGACAGAACCAAGAGACCCAGTACTTC. It encodes CASSLGRQNQETQYF.

This CDR3 reads CASSPRGLAGGNSYNEQFF. The CDR3 bases are TGTGCCAGCTCACCACGGGGACTAGCGGGAGGGAACTCCTACAATGAGCAGTTCTTC. The V gene is TRBV18, the J gene TRBJ2-1, with TRBD2 matching 16 bases. CDR3 size: 19 residues. V gave up 1 base and J gave up 0 bases; unmatched junction bases: 3. CDR1 and CDR2 (germline): KGHSH, LQKENI. Complete variable domain (other parts from reference TRBV18 and TRBJ2-1): NAGVMQNPRHLVRRRGQEARLRCSPMKGHSHVYWYRQLPEEGLKFMVYLQKENIIDESGMPKERFSAEFPKEGPSILRIQQVVRGDSAAYFCASSPRGLAGGNSYNEQFFGPGTRLTVL.

The chain carries TRBV18 and TRBJ2-2; D not certain. From germline, CDR1 is KGHSH and CDR2 LQKENI. The CDR3 length is 14 residues. The ends were cut back, 0 bases at V and 1 base at J, with 3 bases in the middle. CDR3 loop: CASSPPGNTGELFF. The CDR3, as DNA: TGTGCCAGCTCACCACCTGGGAACACCGGGGAGCTGTTTTTT.

The rearrangement links TRBV7-6 to TRBJ1-3; D uncertain. The V end lost 5 bases, the J end lost 11 bases, and 13 bases lay between the germline ends. Germline loops: CDR1 SGHVS, CDR2 FNYEAQ. The CDR3 has 12 residues. CDR3 protein: CASSPEVGPIYF. The DNA for the CDR3 is TGTGCCAGCAGCCCGGAAGTCGGTCCCATATATTTT.